These T cell receptor beta chains were read from a single sample in a study of shared clonotypes between healthy human individuals. Sequencing was performed with immunoSEQ multiplex PCR; in TCRdb, only in-frame clones are kept and a portion is missing. The table includes roughly 650,000 clones, almost 97% detected once. The sequenced material came from naive CD4+ T cells sorted from blood. Receptors originate from a woman aged 30 to 39 in good health. The CDR3 runs from the conserved cysteine through the conserved F or W. Each record gives: clone size, J gene, V gene, D gene, CDR3 length, CDR3 protein, CDR3 DNA. D genes are given only for firm matches. Clone size appears in some rows only: once, few, many, or a class for an expanded clone.

size: .
J: TRBJ2-5
V: TRBV28
D: .
length: 15
CDR3: CASSLGGKVLETQYF
DNA: TGTGCCAGCAGTTTAGGAGGGAAAGTCCTAGAGACCCAGTACTTC

size: .
J: TRBJ2-1
V: TRBV5-1
D: .
length: 15
CDR3: CASSFSTSSYNEQFF
DNA: TGCGCCAGCAGCTTCAGTACGAGCTCCTACAATGAGCAGTTCTTC

size: .
J: TRBJ1-4
V: TRBV10-3
D: .
length: 11
CDR3: CAIRIGEKLFF
DNA: TGTGCCATCCGAATCGGGGAAAAACTGTTTTTT

size: .
J: TRBJ2-5
V: TRBV5-6
D: TRBD1
length: 14
CDR3: CASRRVQGWETQYF
DNA: TGTGCCAGCAGAAGAGTACAGGGGTGGGAGACCCAGTACTTC

size: .
J: TRBJ2-5
V: TRBV11-2
D: TRBD1
length: 13
CDR3: CASSRGTEETQYF
DNA: TGTGCCAGCAGCCGAGGGACAGAAGAGACCCAGTACTTC

size: .
J: TRBJ2-6
V: TRBV27
D: .
length: 15
CDR3: CASSGGKSGANVLTF
DNA: TGTGCCAGCAGTGGGGGGAAGTCTGGGGCCAACGTCCTGACTTTC

size: once
J: TRBJ2-7
V: TRBV19
D: .
length: 14
CDR3: CASSARQSSYEQYF
DNA: TGTGCCAGTAGTGCCAGACAAAGCTCCTACGAGCAGTACTTC

size: .
J: TRBJ2-7
V: TRBV6-5
D: .
length: 14
CDR3: CASSYSDNTYEQYF
DNA: TGTGCCAGCAGTTACTCCGACAATACCTACGAGCAGTACTTC

size: .
J: TRBJ2-7
V: TRBV28
D: .
length: 16
CDR3: CASNSLRDRNVYEQYF
DNA: TGTGCCAGCAATTCCTTGCGTGACAGGAACGTCTACGAGCAGTACTTC

size: .
J: TRBJ1-2
V: TRBV5-1
D: TRBD1
length: 14
CDR3: CASSGGQGIYGYTF
DNA: TGCGCCAGCAGCGGAGGACAGGGAATCTATGGCTACACCTTC

size: once
J: TRBJ2-7
V: TRBV18
D: .
length: 14
CDR3: CASSPGTGRYEQYF
DNA: TGTGCCAGCTCACCAGGGACGGGACGGTACGAGCAGTACTTC

size: .
J: TRBJ1-2
V: TRBV28
D: .
length: 15
CDR3: CASSLWAGPNYGYTF
DNA: TGTGCCAGCAGTTTATGGGCAGGCCCTAACTATGGCTACACCTTC

size: once
J: TRBJ2-1
V: TRBV4-1
D: TRBD2
length: 16
CDR3: CASSQDGAGGPDEQFF
DNA: TGCGCCAGCAGCCAAGATGGGGCGGGAGGGCCAGATGAGCAGTTCTTC

size: .
J: TRBJ1-5
V: TRBV6-1
D: .
length: 14
CDR3: CASTWTLGNQPQHF
DNA: TGTGCCAGCACCTGGACACTGGGCAATCAGCCCCAGCATTTT

size: .
J: TRBJ2-7
V: TRBV7-6
D: .
length: 12
CDR3: CASSSRAYEQYF
DNA: TGTGCCAGCAGCTCCCGGGCCTACGAGCAGTACTTC

size: .
J: TRBJ2-7
V: TRBV11-1
D: .
length: 15
CDR3: CASSRGLQSSYEQYF
DNA: TGTGCCAGCAGCCGGGGACTTCAGAGCTCCTACGAGCAGTACTTC

size: .
J: TRBJ2-7
V: TRBV25-1
D: .
length: 14
CDR3: CASSDTGSSYEQYF
DNA: TGTGCCAGCAGTGATACAGGGAGCTCCTACGAGCAGTACTTC

size: .
J: TRBJ1-5
V: TRBV28
D: TRBD1
length: 17
CDR3: CASSLYSPTGVDQPQHF
DNA: TGTGCCAGCAGTTTATATAGCCCCACAGGGGTAGATCAGCCCCAGCATTTT

size: .
J: TRBJ1-3
V: TRBV18
D: TRBD1
length: 16
CDR3: CASSPNDRAAGNTIYF
DNA: TGTGCCAGCTCACCCAATGACAGGGCCGCTGGAAACACCATATATTTT

size: .
J: TRBJ1-1
V: TRBV27
D: .
length: 15
CDR3: CASSPRSTGNTEAFF
DNA: TGTGCCAGCAGTCCCCGATCGACAGGGAACACTGAAGCTTTCTTT

size: .
J: TRBJ1-2
V: TRBV6-5
D: .
length: 13
CDR3: CASNSGGALGYTF
DNA: TGTGCCAGCAATTCCGGGGGGGCGCTTGGCTACACCTTC

size: .
J: TRBJ2-7
V: TRBV27
D: TRBD2
length: 15
CDR3: CASSIPGLARYEQYF
DNA: TGTGCCAGCAGTATACCGGGACTAGCCCGCTACGAGCAGTACTTC

size: .
J: TRBJ2-1
V: TRBV4-1
D: .
length: 16
CDR3: CASSWRTEVSYNEQFF
DNA: TGCGCCAGCAGCTGGCGGACAGAAGTCTCCTACAATGAGCAGTTCTTC

size: .
J: TRBJ1-1
V: TRBV2
D: .
length: 12
CDR3: CASSVRNTEAFF
DNA: TGTGCCAGCAGTGTTCGTAACACTGAAGCTTTCTTT

size: .
J: TRBJ1-1
V: TRBV9
D: .
length: 15
CDR3: CASSVRGDTNTEAFF
DNA: TGTGCCAGCAGCGTGAGGGGGGACACGAACACTGAAGCTTTCTTT

size: once
J: TRBJ2-7
V: TRBV14
D: TRBD2
length: 15
CDR3: CASSPVAGGGYEQYF
DNA: TGTGCCAGCAGCCCCGTAGCGGGAGGAGGGTACGAGCAGTACTTC

size: .
J: TRBJ2-7
V: TRBV6-5
D: TRBD1
length: 14
CDR3: CASSLQGSGGEQYF
DNA: TGTGCCAGCAGTCTACAGGGGTCAGGCGGCGAGCAGTACTTC

size: .
J: TRBJ1-4
V: TRBV2
D: .
length: 13
CDR3: CASNGPYGEKLFF
DNA: TGTGCCAGCAATGGGCCGTATGGTGAAAAACTGTTTTTT

size: .
J: TRBJ2-1
V: TRBV7-3
D: .
length: 14
CDR3: CASSLNAGYNEQFF
DNA: TGTGCCAGCAGCTTAAACGCAGGTTACAATGAGCAGTTCTTC

size: few
J: TRBJ2-1
V: TRBV4-1
D: .
length: 13
CDR3: CASSQLGAREQFF
DNA: TGCGCCAGCAGCCAACTGGGCGCCAGGGAGCAGTTCTTC

size: .
J: TRBJ2-7
V: TRBV7-2
D: .
length: 14
CDR3: CASGWLRLVGEQYF
DNA: TGTGCCAGCGGATGGTTGAGGCTCGTGGGGGAGCAGTACTTC

size: .
J: TRBJ1-2
V: TRBV11-2
D: .
length: 16
CDR3: CASSLVGLPISYGYTF
DNA: TGTGCCAGCAGCTTAGTGGGGCTCCCCATATCCTATGGCTACACCTTC

size: .
J: TRBJ1-5
V: TRBV28
D: .
length: 18
CDR3: CASSSYRRSEYSNQPQHF
DNA: TGTGCCAGCAGTTCTTATAGACGATCGGAATATAGCAATCAGCCCCAGCATTTT

size: .
J: TRBJ2-7
V: TRBV5-1
D: .
length: 14
CDR3: CASSEGSSSYEQYF
DNA: TGCGCCAGCAGCGAGGGGTCGAGTTCCTACGAGCAGTACTTC

size: .
J: TRBJ1-2
V: TRBV14
D: .
length: 13
CDR3: CASSQDINYGYTF
DNA: TGTGCCAGCAGCCAAGATATTAACTATGGCTACACCTTC

size: .
J: TRBJ2-7
V: TRBV7-8
D: .
length: 15
CDR3: CASSSPAGAHYEQYF
DNA: TGTGCCAGCAGCTCACCCGCAGGGGCCCACTACGAGCAGTACTTC

size: .
J: TRBJ2-2
V: TRBV7-9
D: .
length: 16
CDR3: CASSALRRMNTGELFF
DNA: TGTGCCAGCAGCGCCCTCCGGCGGATGAACACCGGGGAGCTGTTTTTT

size: .
J: TRBJ2-1
V: TRBV6-6
D: .
length: 15
CDR3: CASSYDFTSQREQFF
DNA: TGTGCCAGCAGTTATGACTTTACCTCTCAGCGGGAGCAGTTCTTC

size: .
J: TRBJ2-1
V: TRBV5-8
D: .
length: 14
CDR3: CASSSGGAYNEQFF
DNA: TGTGCCAGCAGCTCAGGAGGAGCCTACAATGAGCAGTTCTTC

size: .
J: TRBJ1-4
V: TRBV15
D: .
length: 17
CDR3: CATSRALQSGGDEKLFF
DNA: TGTGCCACCAGCAGAGCCCTCCAGTCGGGGGGCGATGAAAAACTGTTTTTT

size: .
J: TRBJ2-1
V: TRBV25-1
D: .
length: 16
CDR3: CASSRIGSSSYNEQFF
DNA: TGTGCCAGCAGCCGAATAGGTAGCAGCTCCTACAATGAGCAGTTCTTC

size: .
J: TRBJ2-3
V: TRBV11-3
D: .
length: 12
CDR3: CASSNTGDTQYF
DNA: TGTGCCAGCAGCAATACAGGGGATACGCAGTATTTT

size: .
J: TRBJ1-1
V: TRBV4-1
D: .
length: 17
CDR3: CASSQGVVHRGDTEAFF
DNA: TGCGCCAGCAGCCAAGGTGTCGTACACCGGGGGGACACTGAAGCTTTCTTT

size: .
J: TRBJ2-1
V: TRBV18
D: .
length: 15
CDR3: CASSPGLSSYNEQFF
DNA: TGTGCCAGCTCACCGGGACTGAGCTCCTACAATGAGCAGTTCTTC

size: once
J: TRBJ2-3
V: TRBV6-1
D: .
length: 12
CDR3: CASREVVDTQYF
DNA: TGTGCCAGCAGGGAGGTGGTAGATACGCAGTATTTT

size: .
J: TRBJ2-3
V: TRBV27
D: .
length: 14
CDR3: CASSFGGKTDTQYF
DNA: TGTGCCAGCAGTTTCGGCGGGAAAACAGATACGCAGTATTTT

size: .
J: TRBJ2-5
V: TRBV4-1
D: .
length: 14
CDR3: CASSQGSPMGTQYF
DNA: TGCGCCAGCAGCCAAGGAAGCCCCATGGGAACCCAGTACTTC

size: .
J: TRBJ1-2
V: TRBV5-1
D: TRBD1
length: 16
CDR3: CASSLGRDRLNYGYTF
DNA: TGCGCCAGCAGCTTGGGTAGGGACAGGCTCAACTATGGCTACACCTTC

size: .
J: TRBJ2-1
V: TRBV28
D: TRBD2
length: 17
CDR3: CASSFPLGSGIGDEQFF
DNA: TGTGCCAGCAGTTTTCCCCTGGGTAGCGGGATTGGGGATGAGCAGTTCTTC

size: .
J: TRBJ1-4
V: TRBV28
D: .
length: 13
CDR3: CASSFTQEPKLFF
DNA: TGTGCCAGCAGTTTCACTCAGGAACCAAAACTGTTTTTT